The next 15 T cell receptor beta chains were all read from a single sample in a study of cytomegalovirus exposure and HLA in healthy donors. A multiplex PCR was run with 60 Vbeta primers and 13 Jbeta primers. Only in-frame clones appear in the TCRdb table, and some are missing; sequencing was by immunoSEQ multiplex PCR. The data hold fewer than 200,000 clones, with roughly 80% observed a single time. Material: PBMCs. The source of these receptors is a woman aged 50 to 60 in good health and CMV-seropositive.

This chain joins TRBV10-3 and TRBJ2-7; TRBD1 matches at 9 bases. The CDR3 sequence is 17 residues long. The junction had 18 bases not matched to a gene; V was cut back by 3 bases and J by 9 bases. Germline assignment: CDR1 ENHRY and CDR2 SYGVKD. Here the CDR3 DNA reads TGTGCCATCAGTGACCAGAGACCGGGACAGGGCCTCAGTGGGCAGTACTTC. The encoded protein is CAISDQRPGQGLSGQYF.

V and J are TRBV4-3 and TRBJ1-5, with 10 bases identical to TRBD1. Germline CDR1 reads LGHNA; CDR2 reads YSLEER. Trimming cost V 0 bases and J 4 bases; bases outside gene matches: 6. CDR3 size: 17 residues. Here the CDR3 DNA reads TGCGCCAGCAGCCAAGATATCTGGGGACAGGGGAATCAGCCCCAGCATTTT. It is translated as CASSQDIWGQGNQPQHF.

This rearrangement joins TRBV28 to TRBJ1-1; 8 positions agree with TRBD1. The CDR3 is 14 residues long. The V and J ends lost 11 bases and 5 bases, in that order; junction bases with no gene match: 13. Germline CDR1 reads MDHEN; CDR2 reads SYDVKM. DNA of the CDR3: TGTGCCGTGGCTGATCCAGGGGGCTTAACTGAAGCTTTCTTT. This codes for CAVADPGGLTEAFF.

CDR3: CASSSYTSGRSTYEQYF. CDR3 nucleotide sequence: TGTGCCAGCAGCTCTTATACTAGCGGGAGGTCCACCTACGAGCAGTACTTC. The gene calls are TRBV7-9 and TRBJ2-7; 12 positions match TRBD2. Germline-derived CDR1 and CDR2 are SEHNR and FQNEAQ (reference sequence). V trimming: 4 bases; J trimming: 2 bases; junction bases outside the gene matches: 9. CDR3 length: 17 residues.

This clone occurred once. The CDR3 region is CASSSGDSGEQFF. Written as DNA, the CDR3 is TGTGCCAGCAGTTCCGGGGACAGCGGTGAGCAGTTCTTC. The gene calls are TRBV6-5 and TRBJ2-1, with 7 bases that match TRBD1. J gave up 9 bases and V 4 bases, and 6 bases lay outside the gene matches. From germline, CDR1 is MNHEY and CDR2 SVGAGI. The CDR3 covers 13 residues.

This chain connects TRBV28 to TRBJ2-7; 8 bases fit TRBD1. J was trimmed by 7 bases and V by 3 bases; bases with no gene match: 11. This CDR3 spans 15 amino acids. Looked up from germline, CDR1 is MDHEN and CDR2 is SYDVKM. The CDR3 DNA sequence: TGTGCCAGCAGTTTCGGCAGGGGGCACTCCGGGGAGCAGTACTTC. Its protein is CASSFGRGHSGEQYF.

This clone came up a few times. J is TRBJ1-1 and V is TRBV7-2, with unresolved D. Germline loops: CDR1 SGHTA, CDR2 FQGNSA. The germline V and J ends were trimmed by 4 bases and 0 bases, with 12 bases remaining between them. The CDR3 is 15 amino acids. The CDR3 is CASSSRRGMNTEAFF. The CDR3 DNA is TGTGCCAGCAGCTCCCGTAGAGGTATGAACACTGAAGCTTTCTTT.

The chain links TRBV4-3 to TRBJ1-3; D not certain. CDR3 length equals 13 residues. Between the trimmed V and J ends, which lost 0 bases and 6 bases, there was a span of 6 bases. Germline V CDR1 and CDR2: LGHNA, YSLEER. The CDR3 protein is CASSQDRQNTIYF. Written as DNA, the CDR3 is TGCGCCAGCAGCCAAGATCGACAAAACACCATATATTTT.

The rearrangement links TRBV7-9 to TRBJ1-3, with D possibly matching TRBD1 (5 bases). The CDR3 is made up of 15 amino acids. Between the trimmed V and J ends, which lost 1 base and 0 bases, there was a span of 7 bases. Germline lookup yields CDR1 SEHNR and CDR2 FQNEAQ (reference sequence). CDR3 sequence (DNA): TGTGCCAGCAGCTTAGGGGGCATCTCTGGAAACACCATATATTTT. Its protein product is CASSLGGISGNTIYF.

This chain uses TRBV7-9 with TRBJ1-2; 7 positions match TRBD1. V lost 5 bases to trimming and J lost 5 bases; unmatched junction nucleotides: 5. This CDR3 is built from 13 residues. CDR1 and CDR2 (germline): SEHNR, FQNEAQ (reference sequence). The CDR3 here is CASSVGTAYGYTF. DNA for the CDR3: TGTGCCAGCAGCGTCGGGACAGCATATGGCTACACCTTC.

The rearrangement links TRBV5-6 to TRBJ2-3; 10 bases are a match to TRBD2. The CDR3 runs 15 residues. Germline V gene sequence: CDR1 SGHDT, CDR2 YYEEEE. J was trimmed by 4 bases and V by 3 bases; bases with no gene match: 5. The CDR3 here is CASSYPSGRPDTQYF. Here the CDR3 DNA reads TGTGCCAGCAGCTATCCTAGCGGGAGACCAGATACGCAGTATTTT.

The chain links TRBV4-1 to TRBJ2-4; possible D gene TRBD1, 6 bases. V lost 3 bases and J 10 bases, leaving 16 bases between the germline ends. The CDR3 spans 14 residues. Germline CDR1 and CDR2: MGHRA and YSYEKL. The CDR3, as DNA: TGCGCCAGCAGCCAGATTGTGCTTACAGGGATTCAGTACTTC. Translating gives CASSQIVLTGIQYF.

This clone was found a few times. This chain joins TRBV29-1 and TRBJ2-1; D is undetermined. Germline lookup yields CDR1 SQVTM and CDR2 ANQGSEA. This CDR3 spans 13 amino acids. V lost 4 bases and J lost 0, with 7 bases in between. In DNA, the CDR3 is TGCAGCGTTGGGAGTAGCTCCTACAATGAGCAGTTCTTC. This codes for CSVGSSSYNEQFF.

This chain joins TRBV14 and TRBJ2-5; D may be TRBD2 (6 bases). V lost 1 base, J lost 2 bases, and 20 bases lay in between. Germline lookup yields CDR1 SGHDN and CDR2 FVKESK. The CDR3 has 18 residues. CDR3 nucleotide sequence: TGTGCCAGCAGCCAAGTAAGGGGAAGTAGGAGGGATCAAGAGACCCAGTACTTC. It encodes CASSQVRGSRRDQETQYF. The variable domain in full, with the rest retrieved from reference TRBV14 and TRBJ2-5, is EAGVTQFPSHSVIEKGQTVTLRCDPISGHDNLYWYRRVMGKEIKFLLHFVKESKQDESGMPNNRFLAERTGGTYSTLKVQPAELEDSGVYFCASSQVRGSRRDQETQYFGPGTRLLVL.

V usage is TRBV5-6 and J usage is TRBJ2-5; maybe TRBD1 (5 bases). Germline V gene lookup returns CDR1 SGHDT and CDR2 YYEEEE. The ends were cut back, 4 bases at V and 6 bases at J, with 10 bases in the middle. CDR3 length: 12 amino acids. CDR3 in DNA: TGTGCCAGCAGCCCTGGGGCGAAGACCCAGTACTTC. Amino acids: CASSPGAKTQYF.